The clone carrying this TCR beta chain was detected once. The antigen remains undetermined. The data stem from a study of Ad26.COV2.S vaccination and SARS-CoV-2 variants. Whole-study results and caveats: Among vaccine recipients, spike-specific TCR breadth exceeded that of placebo recipients. The study found similar non-spike TCR breadth in vaccine and placebo recipients. Reported findings describe substantial breadth in spike-specific CD8+ and CD4+ T cell responses following vaccination.

In germline, CDR1 is WNHNN, CDR2 SYGVQD (reference sequence). There are 15 residues in the CDR3. V lost 6 bases to trimming and J lost 6 bases; unmatched junction nucleotides: 8. Assay used: immunoSEQ multiplex PCR; TCRdb lists only in-frame clones, some missing. The data contain around 94,000 clones, over 70% of them singletons. The source material was peripheral blood, sampled after recovery from COVID-19. This clonotype was sampled from a human donor who had recovered from COVID-19. The rearrangement links TRBV10-1 to TRBJ2-3; 11 bases align to TRBD2. Here the CDR3 reads CASRNSGGASDTQYF. CDR3 coding DNA: TGCGCCAGCAGAAATAGCGGGGGGGCCTCGGATACGCAGTATTTT.